These 20 T cell receptor beta chains were sequenced from one sample in a study of T cell responses to AZD1222 COVID-19 vaccine. TCRdb's table, derived via immunoSEQ multiplex PCR, lists solely in-frame clones and lacks some. The sample yields more than 140,000 clones, 70% to 90% seen once. The sequencing here drew on peripheral blood, taken on day 0 of AZD1222 vaccination. These receptors originate from an adult in good health.

V and J are TRBV7-3 and TRBJ2-6, with D unclear. Trimming took off 0 bases at V and 1 base at J, with 7 bases between the two ends. This CDR3 has 16 residues. Looked up from germline, CDR1 is SGHTA and CDR2 is FQGTGA. CDR3 residues: CASSLTSSSGANVLTF. DNA for the CDR3: TGTGCCAGCAGCTTAACGTCTAGTTCTGGGGCCAACGTCCTGACTTTC.

The chain recombines TRBV27 with TRBJ2-1; 11 nucleotides line up with TRBD2. V was clipped by 5 bases and J by 6 bases; unmatched bases: 9. Germline CDR1 MNHEY, CDR2 SMNVEV (reference sequence). The CDR3 sequence is 16 residues long. In nucleotides, the CDR3 is TGTGCCAGCAGTGCCTATAGCGGGAGGGCTCTCAATGAGCAGTTCTTC. Its protein product is CASSAYSGRALNEQFF.

The rearrangement joins TRBV7-2 to TRBJ1-4; the D gene is possibly TRBD1 (6 bases). Trimming pared 5 bases from V and 5 bases from J, leaving 12 bases between. The CDR3 contains 14 residues. Looked up from germline, CDR1 is SGHTA and CDR2 is FQGNSA. The CDR3 DNA reads as TGTGCCAGCAGCCTACAGGGTTTGAATGAAAAACTGTTTTTT. It translates to CASSLQGLNEKLFF.

The J gene is TRBJ2-2, the V gene TRBV4-2, with no clear D. CDR3 length: 18 residues. Germline V lookup: CDR1 LGHNA, CDR2 YNFKEQ. Trimming removed 0 bases from V and 15 bases from J, with 29 bases in between. The CDR3 protein is CASSQDPGQLRPEHLMFF. The CDR3 bases are TGTGCCAGCAGCCAAGACCCCGGTCAGCTACGGCCGGAGCATTTAATGTTTTTT.

The chain employs TRBV11-2 and TRBJ1-2; no reliable D call. V shed 3 bases and J shed 6 bases, with 8 bases lying between them. This CDR3 has 12 amino acids. Germline V gives CDR1 SGHAT, CDR2 FQNNGV. The CDR3 DNA follows: TGTGCCAGCAGCTTTGGCAGAGATGGCTACACCTTC. It codes for CASSFGRDGYTF. Full variable domain (missing parts from reference TRBV11-2 and TRBJ1-2): EAGVAQSPRYKIIEKRQSVAFWCNPISGHATLYWYQQILGQGPKLLIQFQNNGVVDDSQLPKDRFSAERLKGVDSTLKIQPAKLEDSAVYLCASSFGRDGYTFGSGTRLTVV.

This clone was seen a handful of times. The V and J genes are TRBV28 and TRBJ2-1; 9 bases fit TRBD2. This CDR3 is 15 amino acids long. The trim removed 3 bases at V and 7 bases at J, leaving 7 bases unmatched. Germline values: CDR1 MDHEN, CDR2 SYDVKM. The CDR3 loop reads CASSFRGRGGNEQFF. Written as DNA, the CDR3 is TGTGCCAGCAGTTTTCGCGGGAGGGGGGGAAATGAGCAGTTCTTC.

The chain couples TRBV11-2 to TRBJ1-6, with TRBD1 matching over 9 bases. The CDR3 runs 16 residues. Trimming at V came to 4 bases and at J to 0 bases, leaving 1 base not matched to a gene. CDR1 is SGHAT, CDR2 FQNNGV, per germline. This CDR3 reads CASSSTGGSYNSPLHF. The CDR3, as DNA: TGTGCCAGCAGCTCGACAGGGGGCTCCTATAATTCACCCCTCCACTTT.

The chain uses TRBV6-5 and TRBJ2-2; TRBD2 is a possible D gene (5 bases). Deletions cut 2 bases from V and 4 bases from J, with 14 bases between. The CDR3 extends over 16 amino acids. The germline V gene has CDR1 MNHEY and CDR2 SVGAGI. The CDR3 spells CASSYTSSKGTGELFF. The CDR3 nucleotides read TGTGCCAGCAGTTACACTAGTTCTAAGGGCACCGGGGAGCTGTTTTTT.

This chain links TRBV2 with TRBJ1-6; the D gene is possibly TRBD1 (6 bases). CDR1 is SNHLY and CDR2 is FYNNEI in the germline V gene. The length of the CDR3 is 16 residues. Trimming cost V 3 bases and J 6 bases, with 15 bases left between them. Here the CDR3 reads CASSDRGRAGNSPLHF. CDR3 DNA: TGTGCCAGCAGTGATCGGGGGCGCGCGGGTAATTCACCCCTCCACTTT.

The rearrangement uses TRBV11-1 and TRBJ2-7; 7 bases fit TRBD1. The ends lost 4 bases at V and 2 bases at J; junction bases unmatched: 8. The CDR3 extends over 15 amino acids. Germline V gene data show CDR1 as SGHAT and CDR2 as FQDESV (reference sequence). The CDR3 DNA reads TGTGCCAGCAGCTGGACAGGCAAAGGTCCCTACGAGCAGTACTTC. This codes for CASSWTGKGPYEQYF.

The chain carries TRBV6-5 and TRBJ1-1; 7 nucleotides match TRBD1. Germline loops: CDR1 MNHEY, CDR2 SVGAGI. With V trimmed by 0 bases and J by 7 bases, 8 bases remained unmatched. This CDR3 contains 15 residues. As DNA, the CDR3 is TGTGCCAGCAGTTACTCGAACAGGGGTATAGGTGAAGCTTTCTTT. It encodes CASSYSNRGIGEAFF.

This rearrangement joins TRBV6-2 or TRBV6-3 to TRBJ2-6, with TRBD2 identical over 7 bases. The CDR3 has 16 residues. Trimming cost V 6 bases and J 0 bases; bases outside gene matches: 5. Germline CDR1 is MNHEY and CDR2 is SVGEGT. The CDR3 spells CASSPRGSSGANVLTF. The CDR3 DNA follows: TGTGCCAGCAGCCCGCGCGGGAGCTCTGGGGCCAACGTCCTGACTTTC.

The rearrangement uses TRBV7-3 and TRBJ2-3, with 9 bases that match TRBD1. CDR3 length: 15 amino acids. Unmatched junction bases numbered 2, after V lost 3 bases and J lost 1 base. Germline CDR1 and CDR2: SGHTA and FQGTGA. DNA for the CDR3: TGTGCCAGCAGCTTGACAGGGGGAGGCACAGATACGCAGTATTTT. The encoded protein is CASSLTGGGTDTQYF.

The chain employs TRBV6-2 or TRBV6-3 and TRBJ1-3, with TRBD1 matching 7 bases. The CDR3 spans 16 residues. Germline trimming cut 5 bases from V and 0 bases from J; bases unmatched to any gene: 7. The germline V gene encodes CDR1 MNHEY and CDR2 SVGEGT. CDR3 in amino acids: CASSDRQGSSGNTIYF. CDR3 sequence (DNA): TGTGCCAGCAGTGACCGACAGGGAAGCTCTGGAAACACCATATATTTT.

The chain joins TRBV19 to TRBJ2-7; possibly TRBD2 for D (6 bases). Germline V CDR1 and CDR2: LNHDA, SQIVND (reference sequence). Deletions cut 6 bases from V and 2 bases from J, with 14 bases between. The CDR3 contains 14 residues. CDR3: CASRPGRPPYEQYF. DNA of the CDR3: TGTGCCAGTAGGCCCGGGAGACCTCCCTACGAGCAGTACTTC. The whole variable domain, remainder taken from reference TRBV19 and TRBJ2-7, is DGGITQSPKYLFRKEGQNVTLSCEQNLNHDAMYWYRQDPGQGLRLIYYSQIVNDFQKGDIAEGYSVSREKKESFPLTVTSAQKNPTAFYLCASRPGRPPYEQYFGPGTRLTVT.

A few counts support this clone. This chain joins TRBV6-2 or TRBV6-3 and TRBJ1-5, with TRBD1 identical over 9 bases. Trimming cost V 6 bases and J 0 bases; bases outside gene matches: 15. Per germline, CDR1 MNHEY and CDR2 SVGEGT. This CDR3 has 19 amino acids. CDR3 in DNA: TGTGCCAGCAGCCATACCGGGACAGGGATTACCTATAGCAATCAGCCCCAGCATTTT. It translates to CASSHTGTGITYSNQPQHF.

The J gene is TRBJ2-7, the V gene TRBV7-9; the D gene is possibly TRBD1 (6 bases). The germline CDR1 and CDR2 sequences are SEHNR and FQNEAQ (reference sequence). The germline V and J ends were trimmed by 0 bases and 2 bases, with 11 bases remaining between them. The CDR3 runs to 15 residues. DNA for the CDR3: TGTGCCAGCAGCTTAGCGGGGCAGGGGACCTACGAGCAGTACTTC. Residues: CASSLAGQGTYEQYF. Filled out from reference TRBV7-9 and TRBJ2-7, the complete variable domain reads DTGVSQNPRHKITKRGQNVTFRCDPISEHNRLYWYRQTLGQGPEFLTYFQNEAQLEKSRLLSDRFSAERPKGSFSTLEIQRTEQGDSAMYLCASSLAGQGTYEQYFGPGTRLTVT.

Regarding this clone: The junction and the germline gene differ at one end; a read error may be behind it. The V gene is TRBV6-2 or TRBV6-3, the J gene TRBJ1-1, with 8 bases lining up with TRBD1. The V gene's germline CDR1 is MNHEY and CDR2 SVGEGT. This CDR3 spans 12 amino acids. This chain's CDR3 is CASSQGASGALF. CDR3 DNA sequence: TGTGCCAGCAGTCAGGGGGCCTCAGGCGCTCTCTTT.

Remarks on this clone: This specimen includes other DNA sequences encoding the same CDR3. The chain combines TRBV12-3 or TRBV12-4 with TRBJ1-1, with D possibly matching TRBD1 (5 bases). This CDR3 region has 13 residues. The ends were cut back, 2 bases at V and 5 bases at J, with 9 bases in the middle. CDR3 residues: CASSLMGGTEAFF. The CDR3 DNA follows: TGTGCCAGCAGTTTAATGGGGGGTACTGAAGCTTTCTTT.

The chain recombines TRBV11-1 with TRBJ1-1, with D tentatively TRBD1 (6 bases). The CDR3 sequence is 13 residues long. Germline CDR1 is SGHAT and CDR2 is FQDESV (reference sequence). V lost 6 bases, J lost 5 bases, and 13 bases lay in between. CDR3 in amino acids: CASRTRGETEAFF. The CDR3 region has the DNA TGTGCCAGCAGGACCAGGGGCGAAACTGAAGCTTTCTTT.